Listed here are 18 T cell receptor beta chains from one sample, sequenced in a study of CD8 T cells in Susac syndrome. Random hexamers were used to reverse transcribe the RNA input (0.5 to 1 ug). TCRdb reprocessed the immunoSEQ multiplex PCR reads via MiXCR and lists one record per CDR3 protein. The sample holds 150,000 or so distinct CDR3 sequences, around 95% seen once. The specimen sequenced was CD4+ T cells from PBMCs. The origin of the receptors is a human donor with Susac syndrome.

The chain joins TRBV20-1 to TRBJ2-5, with 7 bases matching TRBD1. Trimming removed 4 bases from V and 5 bases from J; junction bases left unmatched: 4. Germline CDR1 and CDR2: DFQATT and SNEGSKA (reference sequence). The CDR3 totals 12 residues. In DNA form, the CDR3 reads TGCAGTGCTAAAGGGACAGCGGAGACCCAGTACTTC. It yields the protein CSAKGTAETQYF.

J is TRBJ2-4 and V is TRBV29-1, with 9 positions matching TRBD1. The junction had 4 bases not matched to a gene; V was cut back by 4 bases and J by 9 bases. The CDR3 length is 12 residues. Germline loops: CDR1 SQVTM, CDR2 ANQGSEA. In DNA, the CDR3 is TGCAGCGTTGTGGGACAGGGTAGCATTCAGTACTTC. Its translation: CSVVGQGSIQYF.

The V and J genes are TRBV9 and TRBJ1-1; D uncertain. Germline V gene sequence: CDR1 SGDLS, CDR2 YYNGEE. Trimming stripped 0 bases from V and 0 bases from J, with 12 bases between. This CDR3 is 16 amino acids long. DNA of the CDR3: TGTGCCAGCAGCGTAGGACCTAATCCTATGAACACTGAAGCTTTCTTT. Protein: CASSVGPNPMNTEAFF.

This clonotype was observed a single time. The chain employs TRBV7-2 and TRBJ2-5, with D possibly being TRBD1 (6 bases). Germline CDR1 reads SGHTA; CDR2 reads FQGNSA. The CDR3 sequence is 13 residues long. The V and J ends lost 5 bases and 7 bases respectively, with 14 bases between them. CDR3 nucleotide sequence: TGTGCCAGCAGCCCTGACAGGCCGGGGACCCAGTACTTC. It yields the protein CASSPDRPGTQYF.

This chain uses TRBV15 with TRBJ1-2; D gene uncertain. The CDR3 is 13 residues long. V lost 1 base to trimming and J lost 6 bases, with 9 bases between them. Germline assignment: CDR1 LNHNV and CDR2 YYDKDF (reference sequence). CDR3 coding DNA: TGTGCCACCAGCAGAGGGGCAGCCGATGGCTACACCTTC. Translating gives CATSRGAADGYTF.

As to this clonotype: A junction end diverges from the germline sequence, so it may reflect a read error. Here the CDR3 DNA reads TGCAGCTCGAAACAGGGGAACTCTGAAGCTTTCTTT. Its protein product is CSSKQGNSEAFF. This sequence joins TRBV29-1 and TRBJ1-1; 7 bases line up with TRBD1. The germline V gene has CDR1 SQVTM and CDR2 ANQGSEA. The CDR3 has 12 residues.

This clonotype came up once. The chain employs TRBV6-5 and TRBJ1-6; no reliable D call. This CDR3 comprises 15 residues. Germline V CDR1 and CDR2: MNHEY, SVGAGI. Trimming pared 2 bases from V and 8 bases from J, leaving 13 bases between. In DNA form, the CDR3 reads TGTGCCAGCAGTTACAGCGGCACCCGGGATTCACCCCTCCACTTT. Protein sequence: CASSYSGTRDSPLHF.

This rearrangement joins TRBV18 to TRBJ1-1, with 7 bases that match TRBD1. From germline, CDR1 is KGHSH and CDR2 LQKENI. Trimming removed 3 bases from V and 1 base from J; junction bases left unmatched: 5. This CDR3 region has 15 residues. The CDR3 is CASSPWAGGNTEAFF. CDR3 bases: TGTGCCAGCTCACCCTGGGCAGGGGGGAACACTGAAGCTTTCTTT.

This sequence joins TRBV20-1 and TRBJ2-3; 8 positions agree with TRBD1. The V and J ends lost 3 bases and 5 bases, in that order; junction bases with no gene match: 13. The CDR3 loop spans 16 amino acids. The V gene's germline CDR1 is DFQATT and CDR2 SNEGSKA (reference sequence). The CDR3 sequence is CSASDLTTGAGDTQYF. The CDR3 region has the DNA TGCAGTGCTAGCGATTTAACGACAGGGGCCGGAGATACGCAGTATTTT.

V and J are TRBV20-1 and TRBJ2-7; the D gene is possibly TRBD2 (6 bases). This CDR3 has 14 residues. Germline V gives CDR1 DFQATT, CDR2 SNEGSKA (reference sequence). V lost 1 base and J lost 2, with 12 bases in between. DNA for the CDR3: TGCAGTGCTAGAGTGGCGGGAACAACCTACGAGCAGTACTTC. Encoded protein: CSARVAGTTYEQYF.

This chain links TRBV9 with TRBJ2-7, with D possibly matching TRBD1 (6 bases). The CDR3 length is 16 residues. V lost 3 bases and J lost 5, with 21 bases in between. Germline CDR1 reads SGDLS; CDR2 reads YYNGEE. CDR3 protein: CASSDTGTLWVNEQYF. The CDR3 DNA is TGTGCCAGCAGCGACACAGGGACGTTATGGGTCAACGAGCAGTACTTC. The full variable domain, in which reference TRBV9 and TRBJ2-7 provide the parts outside the CDR3, is DSGVTQTPKHLITATGQRVTLRCSPRSGDLSVYWYQQSLDQGLQFLIQYYNGEERAKGNILERFSAQQFPDLHSELNLSSLELGDSALYFCASSDTGTLWVNEQYFGPGTRLTVT.

The gene calls are TRBV12-5 and TRBJ2-7; D gene unclear. V was pared by 0 bases and J by 2 bases, with 5 bases between. Germline CDR1 LGHNT, CDR2 FRNRAP. CDR3 length: 13 amino acids. The CDR3 coding sequence is TGTGCTAGTGGTTTGGTAGGGACCTACGAGCAGTACTTC. Protein sequence: CASGLVGTYEQYF.

The rearrangement uses TRBV19 and TRBJ1-3; D not certain. Germline CDR1 reads LNHDA; CDR2 reads SQIVND (reference sequence). CDR3 length: 16 residues. The CDR3 DNA follows: TGTGCTAAGGTAGGGTCTTCGGGGTCCTCTGGAAACACCATATATTTT. This sequence encodes CAKVGSSGSSGNTIYF.

CDR3 loop: CSAGADGETQYF. The DNA of the CDR3 is TGCAGTGCTGGGGCCGATGGAGAGACCCAGTACTTC. The chain is built from TRBV20-1 and TRBJ2-5; TRBD1 might be the D (5 bases). CDR1 DFQATT and CDR2 SNEGSKA come from the germline V gene (reference sequence). CDR3 length equals 12 residues. Trimming removed 5 bases from V and 4 bases from J, with 11 bases in between.

The rearrangement links TRBV20-1 to TRBJ1-5; D not certain. V lost 1 base and J lost 11, with 15 bases in between. This CDR3 contains 13 residues. CDR1 is DFQATT and CDR2 is SNEGSKA in the germline V gene (reference sequence). CDR3 bases: TGCAGTGCTAGAGGAGAAGGCCAGCGGGCCCAGCATTTT. Protein product: CSARGEGQRAQHF.

The chain has TRBV7-7 and TRBJ2-1, with TRBD2 identical over 9 bases. The trim removed 7 bases at V and 10 bases at J, leaving 14 bases unmatched. There are 15 residues in the CDR3. The germline gives CDR1 SSHAT, CDR2 FNYEAQ (reference sequence). In DNA form, the CDR3 reads TGTGCCAGCACCCTGGGGGCGGGGGGGAGAGGAGAGCAGTTCTTC. Translating gives CASTLGAGGRGEQFF. The whole variable domain, filled in from reference TRBV7-7 and TRBJ2-1, reads GAGVSQSPRYKVTKRGQDVTLRCDPISSHATLYWYQQALGQGPEFLTYFNYEAQPDKSGLPSDRFSAERPEGSISTLTIQRTEQRDSAMYRCASTLGAGGRGEQFFGPGTRLTVL.

The chain has TRBV29-1 and TRBJ2-3, with TRBD2 identical over 11 bases. CDR3 size: 13 residues. The germline V gene encodes CDR1 SQVTM and CDR2 ANQGSEA. Trimming took 7 bases from V and 6 from J; bases not matched to a gene: 6. CDR3 region: CSAGLAVFDTQYF. The CDR3 DNA reads TGCAGCGCGGGACTAGCGGTGTTTGATACGCAGTATTTT.

This clonotype showed up just once. The gene calls are TRBV10-3 and TRBJ2-5; tentative D call: TRBD1 (6 bases). The germline V gene encodes CDR1 ENHRY and CDR2 SYGVKD. V was shortened by 6 bases and J by 2 bases, with 13 bases between the two germline ends. The CDR3 has 14 amino acids. Written as DNA, the CDR3 is TGTGCCATCAGCCCGGGACACCTTCAAGAGACCCAGTACTTC. Translated: CAISPGHLQETQYF.